The 31 T cell receptor beta chains below were found in one sample sequenced in a study of shared clonotypes between healthy human individuals. The method was immunoSEQ multiplex PCR; TCRdb's version includes in-frame clones alone and lacks a portion of them. The sample has fewer than 1.6 million clones; 98% to 99% are singletons. The sequenced material came from naive CD4+ T cells sorted from blood. Subset reported: CD45RA+ positively selected. The origin of the receptors is a man aged 25 to 45 in good health.

The genes are TRBV18 and TRBJ1-5, with 7 bases fitting TRBD1. J lost 4 bases, V lost 4 bases, and 7 bases had no gene match. Germline lookup yields CDR1 KGHSH and CDR2 LQKENI. The CDR3 length is 15 residues. For the CDR3, the DNA is TGTGCCAGCTCACGAGGGACAGAGGCTAATCAGCCCCAGCATTTT. It codes for CASSRGTEANQPQHF.

V gene TRBV7-8 combines with J gene TRBJ2-5, with D uncertain. Germline V gives CDR1 SGHVS, CDR2 FQNEAQ. The V end lost 5 bases, the J end lost 3 bases, and 10 bases lay between the germline ends. The CDR3 length is 13 residues. The CDR3 spells CASSGSAEETQYF. The CDR3 DNA follows: TGTGCCAGCAGCGGATCGGCGGAAGAGACCCAGTACTTC.

This clone appeared once. The chain carries TRBV2 and TRBJ1-5; D possibly corresponds to TRBD1 (6 bases). V lost 5 bases to trimming and J lost 1 base, with 15 bases between them. The CDR3 contains 16 residues. The germline gives CDR1 SNHLY, CDR2 FYNNEI. CDR3 DNA sequence: TGTGCCAGCAGTTGGACAGCAGATGCAAGCAATCAGCCCCAGCATTTT. Encoded protein: CASSWTADASNQPQHF.

V usage is TRBV9 and J usage is TRBJ2-1; D possibly matches TRBD1 or TRBD2 (5 bases each). This CDR3 contains 15 residues. Germline V gene data show CDR1 as SGDLS and CDR2 as YYNGEE. V shed 4 bases and J shed 4 bases, with 15 bases lying between them. CDR3 coding DNA: TGTGCCAGCAGCCTGGGGGAGCTGGGTTACAATGAGCAGTTCTTC. Protein: CASSLGELGYNEQFF.

This chain uses TRBV7-9 with TRBJ2-5; D perhaps matches TRBD2 (7 bases). The germline CDR1 and CDR2 sequences are SEHNR and FQNEAQ (reference sequence). The CDR3 runs to 15 residues. Trimming took 5 bases from V and 4 from J, leaving 17 bases between them. The CDR3 loop is CASSILGGQAETQYF. The CDR3 DNA sequence: TGTGCCAGCAGCATCCTCGGGGGGCAGGCAGAGACCCAGTACTTC.

The gene calls are TRBV6-1 and TRBJ1-1; 7 positions agree with TRBD1. CDR1 is MNHNS and CDR2 is SASEGT in the germline V gene. The CDR3 totals 13 residues. The V segment lost 2 bases and the J segment 9 bases; nucleotides outside the gene matches: 6. DNA of the CDR3: TGTGCCAGCAGTGAAAACCGGGACAGCAAAGCTTTCTTT. Its protein is CASSENRDSKAFF.

The chain has TRBV28 and TRBJ1-4; D is uncertain. Germline CDR1 and CDR2: MDHEN and SYDVKM. The length of the CDR3 is 13 residues. Deletions cut 8 bases from V and 8 bases from J, with 15 bases between. The chain's CDR3 is CASVHSGGEKLFF. The CDR3 DNA reads TGTGCCAGCGTGCACTCCGGCGGAGAAAAACTGTTTTTT.

The genes are TRBV4-3 and TRBJ2-2; 8 bases are shared with TRBD2. Germline V gene lookup returns CDR1 LGHNA and CDR2 YSLEER. The CDR3 has 15 amino acids. V dropped 4 bases and J dropped 8; count of bases not matched to a gene: 9. CDR3 protein: CASSLNQRLAGELFF. For the CDR3, the DNA is TGCGCCAGCAGCCTCAATCAAAGACTAGCGGGGGAGCTGTTTTTT.

This chain connects TRBV4-2 to TRBJ2-4; D is uncertain. CDR3 length: 12 residues. Trimming took off 1 base at V and 13 bases at J, with 11 bases between the two ends. Germline assignment: CDR1 LGHNA and CDR2 YNFKEQ. The CDR3 sequence is CASSQAREVQYF. Here the CDR3 DNA reads TGTGCCAGCAGCCAAGCAAGAGAGGTCCAGTACTTC.

The chain uses TRBV28 and TRBJ1-5, with D hard to call. CDR3 length equals 14 residues. Trimming shortened V by 2 bases and J by 0 bases, and 5 bases separated the two germline ends. Germline CDR1 is MDHEN and CDR2 is SYDVKM. The CDR3 DNA reads TGTGCCAGCAGTTTACCAAATAGCAATCAGCCCCAGCATTTT. It codes for CASSLPNSNQPQHF.

The chain combines TRBV19 with TRBJ1-2; 8 bases fit TRBD1. V lost 7 bases, J lost 3 bases, and 13 bases stayed unmatched. CDR1 LNHDA and CDR2 SQIVND come from the germline V gene (reference sequence). This CDR3 is built from 16 residues. The CDR3 region is CASTPRRLTGDYGYTF. Written as DNA, the CDR3 is TGTGCCAGTACTCCTAGGCGCTTGACAGGGGACTATGGCTACACCTTC.

There are many counts of this clone. This rearrangement joins TRBV7-9 to TRBJ2-1, with D hard to call. CDR1 is SEHNR and CDR2 is FQNEAQ in the germline V gene (reference sequence). The CDR3 length is 15 residues. V lost 5 bases and J 0 bases, leaving 11 bases between the germline ends. The CDR3 reads CASSDLGVSYNEQFF. The CDR3 bases are TGTGCCAGCAGCGACCTTGGGGTCTCCTACAATGAGCAGTTCTTC.

The genes are TRBV19 and TRBJ2-3; perhaps TRBD2 as D (6 bases). This CDR3 region has 13 residues. Per germline, CDR1 LNHDA and CDR2 SQIVND (reference sequence). V gave up 5 bases and J gave up 3 bases, with 9 bases separating them. In DNA form, the CDR3 reads TGTGCCAGTAGTTTCCTAGCGACAGATACGCAGTATTTT. Protein product: CASSFLATDTQYF. Full variable domain (outside the CDR3, taken from reference TRBV19 and TRBJ2-3): DGGITQSPKYLFRKEGQNVTLSCEQNLNHDAMYWYRQDPGQGLRLIYYSQIVNDFQKGDIAEGYSVSREKKESFPLTVTSAQKNPTAFYLCASSFLATDTQYFGPGTRLTVL.

Points on this clone: The sample has other DNA sequences that encode this CDR3 too. The J gene is TRBJ1-1, the V gene TRBV5-1; D remains ambiguous. Trimming removed 1 base from V and 3 bases from J, with 4 bases in between. Germline-derived CDR1 and CDR2 are SGHRS and YFSETQ. The CDR3 is 12 amino acids. As DNA, the CDR3 is TGCGCCAGCAGCTTGAGGGACACTGAAGCTTTCTTT. Encoded protein: CASSLRDTEAFF. The full variable domain, completed using reference TRBV5-1 and TRBJ1-1, is KAGVTQTPRYLIKTRGQQVTLSCSPISGHRSVSWYQQTPGQGLQFLFEYFSETQRNKGNFPGRFSGRQFSNSRSEMNVSTLELGDSALYLCASSLRDTEAFFGQGTRLTVV.

The chain employs TRBV25-1 and TRBJ2-7, with 11 bases that match TRBD1. Germline V gene data show CDR1 as MGHDK and CDR2 as SYGVNS. CDR3 size: 16 residues. With 3 bases clipped from V and 3 bases from J, the junction kept 7 bases outside the gene matches. The CDR3 nucleotides are TGTGCCAGCAGTGATTTTGGGACAGGGGGTTACTACGAGCAGTACTTC. Protein: CASSDFGTGGYYEQYF.

This sequence joins TRBV9 and TRBJ2-7; 11 bases are a match to TRBD2. The CDR3 has 16 amino acids. V shed 4 bases and J 7 bases; nucleotides not matched to a gene: 13. From germline, CDR1 is SGDLS and CDR2 YYNGEE. In DNA form, the CDR3 reads TGTGCCAGCAGCCCCTCCAGACTAGCGGGACACTGGGAGCAGTACTTC. It encodes CASSPSRLAGHWEQYF. The entire variable domain, with the rest obtained from reference TRBV9 and TRBJ2-7, is as follows: DSGVTQTPKHLITATGQRVTLRCSPRSGDLSVYWYQQSLDQGLQFLIQYYNGEERAKGNILERFSAQQFPDLHSELNLSSLELGDSALYFCASSPSRLAGHWEQYFGPGTRLTVT.

As concerns this clone: Other DNA sequences from this sample encode an identical CDR3 as well. The V and J genes are TRBV6-5 and TRBJ1-1; TRBD1 might be the D (5 bases). V lost 2 bases and J 0 bases, leaving 7 bases between the germline ends. The CDR3 is 14 residues long. Germline loops: CDR1 MNHEY, CDR2 SVGAGI. For the CDR3, the DNA is TGTGCCAGCAGTTACGGGGGATTGAACACTGAAGCTTTCTTT. It codes for CASSYGGLNTEAFF.

V and J are TRBV7-6 and TRBJ2-2; no clear D gene. The CDR3 totals 16 residues. Per germline, CDR1 SGHVS and CDR2 FNYEAQ. V dropped 1 base and J dropped 4 bases, with 13 bases sitting between them. The CDR3 loop is CASSLGVIPFTGELFF. For the CDR3, the DNA is TGTGCCAGCAGCTTAGGTGTTATACCCTTCACCGGGGAGCTGTTTTTT.

The CDR3 spells CAWSVSGGRGYEQYF. CDR3 DNA sequence: TGTGCCTGGAGTGTCTCAGGGGGCAGAGGCTACGAGCAGTACTTC. The chain recombines TRBV30 with TRBJ2-7; TRBD1 agrees at 8 bases. J lost 3 bases, V lost 0 bases, and 7 bases had no gene match. The CDR3 length is 15 residues. Germline V lookup: CDR1 GTSNPN, CDR2 SVGIG (reference sequence).

The chain couples TRBV14 to TRBJ2-1, with 9 bases lining up with TRBD1. Per germline, CDR1 SGHDN and CDR2 FVKESK. CDR3 length equals 19 residues. Losses at the gene ends were 9 bases for V and 7 bases for J; bases not matched to a gene: 25. The CDR3 DNA is TGTGCCAGACATCGACAGGGGGACCAAACTAGCCCCCAGGAGAATGAGCAGTTCTTC. Its protein product is CARHRQGDQTSPQENEQFF.

The chain uses TRBV30 and TRBJ2-4; maybe TRBD1 (5 bases). Germline V gives CDR1 GTSNPN, CDR2 SVGIG (reference sequence). This CDR3 spans 16 amino acids. Trimming took off 0 bases at V and 1 base at J, with 13 bases between the two ends. CDR3 DNA: TGTGCCTGGAGTGTAGGGGCCCTAGGGGCCAAAAACATTCAGTACTTC. It is translated as CAWSVGALGAKNIQYF.

This rearrangement joins TRBV2 to TRBJ2-7, with D uncertain. V lost 0 bases, J lost 7 bases, and 10 bases lay in between. The CDR3 loop spans 13 amino acids. Germline CDR1 is SNHLY and CDR2 is FYNNEI. CDR3 residues: CASSEATVAEQYF. The CDR3 nucleotides are TGTGCCAGCAGTGAAGCGACGGTGGCAGAGCAGTACTTC.

The V gene is TRBV15, the J gene TRBJ2-7; no firm D call. Trimming took 0 bases from V and 3 from J, leaving 18 bases between them. Germline loops: CDR1 LNHNV, CDR2 YYDKDF (reference sequence). The length of the CDR3 is 17 residues. The CDR3 spells CATSRDWVRQPNYEQYF. In nucleotides, the CDR3 is TGTGCCACCAGCAGAGATTGGGTCCGGCAGCCAAACTACGAGCAGTACTTC.

CDR3 residues: CASSETGWNEQFF. CDR3 DNA: TGTGCCAGCAGTGAGACAGGGTGGAATGAGCAGTTCTTC. This chain links TRBV6-1 with TRBJ2-1, with 7 positions matching TRBD1. Germline loops: CDR1 MNHNS, CDR2 SASEGT. V shed 3 bases, J shed 7 bases, and the junction held 3 bases outside the gene matches. CDR3 length: 13 residues.

The rearrangement links TRBV4-3 to TRBJ2-3; 7 bases fit TRBD2. The CDR3 runs 17 residues. With 0 bases clipped from V and 2 bases from J, the junction kept 8 bases outside the gene matches. Per the germline V gene, CDR1 is LGHNA and CDR2 is YSLEER. This CDR3 reads CASSQDWGGDNTDTQYF. The CDR3 bases are TGCGCCAGCAGCCAAGATTGGGGGGGAGATAACACAGATACGCAGTATTTT.

This chain joins TRBV11-2 and TRBJ2-1; 11 positions match TRBD2. This CDR3 is 19 amino acids long. V was clipped by 3 bases and J by 6 bases; unmatched bases: 16. Germline CDR1 SGHAT, CDR2 FQNNGV. CDR3 sequence reads: CASSFSAMTGTSGFNEQFF. The CDR3 coding sequence is TGTGCCAGCAGCTTTTCCGCCATGACCGGGACTAGCGGATTCAATGAGCAGTTCTTC.

The V and J genes are TRBV2 and TRBJ1-5, with D unclear. This CDR3 is 15 amino acids long. V was shortened by 3 bases and J by 6 bases, with 15 bases between the two germline ends. The germline V gene has CDR1 SNHLY and CDR2 FYNNEI. CDR3 region: CASSDRTGEGQPQHF. The CDR3 DNA sequence: TGTGCCAGCAGTGACCGGACTGGGGAGGGTCAGCCCCAGCATTTT.

V gene TRBV5-1 combines with J gene TRBJ2-3; TRBD2 aligns across 13 bases. This CDR3 spans 16 amino acids. With V trimmed by 4 bases and J by 1 base, 3 bases remained unmatched. Germline V lookup: CDR1 SGHRS, CDR2 YFSETQ. CDR3 DNA sequence: TGCGCCAGCAGCCGCGGACTAGCGGGAGGCACAGATACGCAGTATTTT. Translation: CASSRGLAGGTDTQYF.

The chain is built from TRBV27 and TRBJ2-7, with D tentatively TRBD2 (6 bases). CDR3 length: 14 amino acids. The V gene's germline CDR1 is MNHEY and CDR2 SMNVEV (reference sequence). V lost 5 bases, J lost 9 bases, and 20 bases lay in between. The CDR3 bases are TGTGCCAGCAGTCCCGCGGGGCAGCCGTTCCGGCAGTACTTC. As protein: CASSPAGQPFRQYF.

About this clone: Distinct nucleotide sequences in the sample also encode this CDR3. The genes are TRBV7-2 and TRBJ2-1; no reliable D call. The CDR3 spans 13 residues. The ends were cut back, 1 base at V and 1 base at J, with 2 bases in the middle. Looked up from germline, CDR1 is SGHTA and CDR2 is FQGNSA. The CDR3 loop reads CASSLGSYNEQFF. The CDR3 bases are TGTGCCAGCAGCTTAGGTTCCTACAATGAGCAGTTCTTC.

As for this clone: The same CDR3 also results from other DNA sequences found in this sample. The V gene is TRBV9, the J gene TRBJ2-6; D remains ambiguous. Trimming pared 1 base from V and 4 bases from J, leaving 9 bases between. The CDR3 contains 15 residues. Germline CDR1 reads SGDLS; CDR2 reads YYNGEE. The CDR3 spells CASSVTGSGANVLTF. In nucleotides, the CDR3 is TGTGCCAGCAGCGTAACGGGTTCCGGGGCCAACGTCCTGACTTTC.